One sample yielded the 22 T cell receptor beta chains listed below, sequenced in a study of cytomegalovirus exposure and HLA in healthy donors. Using immunoSEQ multiplex PCR, the repertoire was profiled, and TCRdb retains in-frame clones only, with some absent. Seen here are over 70,000 clones, 70% to 90% observed once, and the top ten hold 3.5% to 4%. The sequencing input was PBMCs. These receptors all come from a woman under 30 in good health and CMV-seropositive.

The CDR3: CASSIGAPGYTF. As DNA, the CDR3 is TGTGCCAGTAGTATCGGTGCTCCTGGCTACACCTTC. V is TRBV19 and J is TRBJ1-2; D not certain. CDR1 and CDR2 (germline): LNHDA, SQIVND (reference sequence). The CDR3 consists of 12 residues. V lost 3 bases, J lost 7 bases, and 9 bases lay in between.

The chain is built from TRBV25-1 and TRBJ1-2, with D perhaps matching TRBD1 (5 bases). The CDR3 consists of 17 residues. Trimming removed 5 bases at V and 7 bases at J, with 26 bases between. CDR1 and CDR2 from the germline V gene are MGHDK and SYGVNS. CDR3 coding DNA: TGTGCCAGCAGTCCCCGGGGGACGGAACTTCTTTATGTTGGCTACACCTTC. Its protein product is CASSPRGTELLYVGYTF.

The gene calls are TRBV2 and TRBJ2-1; 12 nucleotides line up with TRBD2. The V segment lost 6 bases and the J segment 8 bases; nucleotides outside the gene matches: 5. CDR1 and CDR2 from the germline V gene are SNHLY and FYNNEI. The length of the CDR3 is 14 residues. CDR3 in amino acids: CASRGLAGYYEQFF. The CDR3 bases are TGTGCCAGCAGGGGACTAGCGGGTTATTATGAGCAGTTCTTC.

The chain has TRBV7-9 and TRBJ2-3, with TRBD2 matching over 8 bases. The CDR3 runs 16 residues. V shed 3 bases, J shed 2 bases, and the junction held 7 bases outside the gene matches. Per the germline V gene, CDR1 is SEHNR and CDR2 is FQNEAQ (reference sequence). The CDR3 loop reads CASSFTGTRPTDTQYF. CDR3 nucleotides: TGTGCCAGCAGCTTCACCGGGACTAGGCCCACAGATACGCAGTATTTT.

The gene calls are TRBV6-1 and TRBJ2-3; a possible D gene is TRBD2 (6 bases). With 3 bases removed from V and 2 bases from J, the gap between germline ends came to 12 bases. Germline CDR1 reads MNHNS; CDR2 reads SASEGT. This CDR3 spans 15 amino acids. The CDR3 loop reads CASSDGSGTTDTQYF. CDR3 in DNA: TGTGCCAGCAGTGACGGGAGTGGGACCACAGATACGCAGTATTTT.

The chain couples TRBV11-2 to TRBJ1-2; D unclear. CDR3 length: 15 residues. CDR1 and CDR2 from the germline V gene are SGHAT and FQNNGV. V lost 5 bases and J lost 4, with 17 bases in between. CDR3 bases: TGTGCCAGCAGCCCCCCCGTCGCCGAACTCTATGGCTACACCTTC. As protein: CASSPPVAELYGYTF. The whole variable domain, remainder taken from reference TRBV11-2 and TRBJ1-2, is EAGVAQSPRYKIIEKRQSVAFWCNPISGHATLYWYQQILGQGPKLLIQFQNNGVVDDSQLPKDRFSAERLKGVDSTLKIQPAKLEDSAVYLCASSPPVAELYGYTFGSGTRLTVV.

The chain uses TRBV30 and TRBJ1-4; 9 nucleotides agree with TRBD1. The junction had 4 bases not matched to a gene; V was cut back by 0 bases and J by 8 bases. Germline CDR1 is GTSNPN and CDR2 is SVGIG (reference sequence). The CDR3 is made up of 14 amino acids. The CDR3 loop reads CAWSVGDRDEKLFF. For the CDR3, the DNA is TGTGCCTGGAGTGTGGGGGACAGGGACGAAAAACTGTTTTTT.

V is TRBV6-6 and J is TRBJ2-7, with TRBD1 matching 8 bases. The trim removed 6 bases at V and 2 bases at J, leaving 6 bases unmatched. The CDR3 runs 14 residues. Germline CDR1 is MNHNY and CDR2 is SVGAGI (reference sequence). In nucleotides, the CDR3 is TGTGCCAGCAGGCCGACAGGGGTGGCCTACGAGCAGTACTTC. Its translation: CASRPTGVAYEQYF.

The chain couples TRBV13 to TRBJ2-5; a possible D gene is TRBD2 (6 bases). Germline V lookup: CDR1 PRHDT, CDR2 FYEKMQ (reference sequence). CDR3 length: 14 residues. V was pared by 4 bases and J by 1 base, with 10 bases between. The CDR3 DNA is TGTGCCAGCAGCTCTCGACTAGGCCAAGAGACCCAGTACTTC. It translates to CASSSRLGQETQYF.

The rearrangement links TRBV27 to TRBJ1-5; TRBD1 is a possible D gene (5 bases). The CDR3 runs to 16 residues. V was shortened by 6 bases and J by 4 bases, with 19 bases between the two germline ends. Germline CDR1 reads MNHEY; CDR2 reads SMNVEV (reference sequence). Here the CDR3 DNA reads TGTGCCAGCAGGGACTATGGAGGGGTTGGTAATCAGCCCCAGCATTTT. This sequence encodes CASRDYGGVGNQPQHF.

On this clone itself: Different DNA sequences within this sample yield the same CDR3. In DNA, the CDR3 is TGTGCCAGCAGCTTACGGAATGAGCAGTTCTTC. Translated, it gives CASSLRNEQFF. The chain employs TRBV11-2 and TRBJ2-1; unclear D gene. The CDR3 totals 11 residues. Germline CDR1 and CDR2: SGHAT and FQNNGV. Trimming shortened V by 2 bases and J by 7 bases, and 3 bases separated the two germline ends.

This chain uses TRBV6-5 with TRBJ1-1; D gene ambiguous. V gave up 0 bases and J gave up 12 bases, with 14 bases separating them. The CDR3 length is 13 residues. Looked up from germline, CDR1 is MNHEY and CDR2 is SVGAGI. The CDR3 is CASSYSMSAASFF. The CDR3 DNA is TGTGCCAGCAGTTACTCGATGTCCGCGGCGTCTTTCTTT.

This sequence joins TRBV4-3 and TRBJ2-3; 7 nucleotides line up with TRBD2. CDR1 and CDR2 from the germline V gene are LGHNA and YSLEER. CDR3 size: 15 residues. J lost 1 base, V lost 5 bases, and 6 bases had no gene match. CDR3 DNA sequence: TGCGCCAGCAGCACGACCCGGGGGGGCACAGATACGCAGTATTTT. Its translation: CASSTTRGGTDTQYF.

V and J are TRBV19 and TRBJ2-7; TRBD2 agrees at 11 bases. Trimming took 4 bases from V and 2 from J; bases not matched to a gene: 4. The germline V gene has CDR1 LNHDA and CDR2 SQIVND (reference sequence). CDR3 length equals 15 residues. CDR3: CASSNLAGGPYEQYF. The CDR3 DNA is TGTGCCAGTAGTAACCTAGCGGGAGGCCCCTACGAGCAGTACTTC.

The chain combines TRBV29-1 with TRBJ1-2, with 9 bases lining up with TRBD1. Germline assignment: CDR1 SQVTM and CDR2 ANQGSEA. J gave up 2 bases and V 4 bases, and 8 bases lay outside the gene matches. The CDR3 length is 15 residues. As DNA, the CDR3 is TGCAGCGTTGCATCCGGGACAGGGCTCAACTATGGCTACACCTTC. Translation gives CSVASGTGLNYGYTF.

V usage is TRBV5-8 and J usage is TRBJ1-5; the match to TRBD1 covers 7 bases. This CDR3 is 15 amino acids long. The J segment lost 5 bases and the V segment lost 1 base, leaving 6 bases of the junction unmatched. Germline CDR1 SGHTS, CDR2 YDEGEE. CDR3 in amino acids: CASSLLGQRHQPQHF. CDR3 nucleotide sequence: TGTGCCAGCAGCTTGCTGGGACAGCGGCATCAGCCCCAGCATTTT.

V is TRBV20-1 and J is TRBJ1-2, with no clear D. Germline CDR1 and CDR2: DFQATT and SNEGSKA (reference sequence). CDR3 size: 11 residues. The CDR3 DNA sequence: TGCAGGGGTGAACTCGGGGAAGGAGACACCTTC. Its protein product is CRGELGEGDTF.

This chain joins TRBV5-1 and TRBJ2-3; 12 bases map to TRBD2. J lost 1 base, V lost 3 bases, and 6 bases had no gene match. CDR3 length equals 17 residues. The germline CDR1 and CDR2 sequences are SGHRS and YFSETQ. CDR3 loop: CASSSPGLAGRTDTQYF. Written as DNA, the CDR3 is TGCGCCAGCAGCTCGCCGGGACTAGCGGGTCGCACAGATACGCAGTATTTT.

The rearrangement joins TRBV13 to TRBJ2-2; 7 bases map to TRBD2. Germline-derived CDR1 and CDR2 are PRHDT and FYEKMQ (reference sequence). The CDR3 consists of 19 residues. The trim removed 5 bases at V and 1 base at J, leaving 16 bases unmatched. The CDR3 region has the DNA TGTGCCAGCAGCCACGCCCGAAAGCGGGGTTCTTTGAACACCGGGGAGCTGTTTTTT. It is translated as CASSHARKRGSLNTGELFF.

V is TRBV5-1 and J is TRBJ2-7, with 11 bases identical to TRBD2. V was clipped by 2 bases and J by 7 bases; unmatched bases: 2. The germline gives CDR1 SGHRS, CDR2 YFSETQ. CDR3 length equals 13 residues. CDR3 DNA: TGCGCCAGCAGCTTAAGGACTAGCGGGGAGCAGTACTTC. Translation: CASSLRTSGEQYF.

This clone was counted between two and nine times. Other DNA sequences in this specimen translate into the identical CDR3. The gene calls are TRBV6-4 and TRBJ1-6, with 10 bases identical to TRBD1. Germline V gene lookup returns CDR1 MRHNA and CDR2 SNTAGT. The V segment lost 0 bases and the J segment 7 bases; nucleotides outside the gene matches: 0. The CDR3 loop spans 15 amino acids. The CDR3, as DNA: TGTGCCAGCAGTGACTCGACAGGGGGCAATTCACCCCTCCACTTT. It yields the protein CASSDSTGGNSPLHF.

This clone was seen only a few times. The rearrangement uses TRBV19 and TRBJ1-2; tentative D call: TRBD1 (5 bases). V gave up 8 bases and J gave up 4 bases, with 14 bases separating them. The CDR3 totals 13 residues. Germline V CDR1 and CDR2: LNHDA, SQIVND (reference sequence). The CDR3, as DNA: TGTGCCAGTGGGGCAGTCCAGGGCTATGGCTACACCTTC. It specifies CASGAVQGYGYTF.